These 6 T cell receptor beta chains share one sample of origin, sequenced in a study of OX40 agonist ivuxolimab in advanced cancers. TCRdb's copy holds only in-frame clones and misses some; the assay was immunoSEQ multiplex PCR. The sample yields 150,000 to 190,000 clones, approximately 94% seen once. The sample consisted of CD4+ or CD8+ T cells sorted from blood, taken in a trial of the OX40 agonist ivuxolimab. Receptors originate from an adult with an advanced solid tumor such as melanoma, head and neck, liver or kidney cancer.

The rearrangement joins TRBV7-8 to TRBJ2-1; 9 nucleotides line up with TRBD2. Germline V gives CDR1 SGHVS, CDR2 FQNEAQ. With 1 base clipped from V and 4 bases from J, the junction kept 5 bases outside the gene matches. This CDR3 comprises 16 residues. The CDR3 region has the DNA TGTGCCAGCAGCTTAGATTCGGCGGGAGGGTACAATGAGCAGTTCTTC. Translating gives CASSLDSAGGYNEQFF.

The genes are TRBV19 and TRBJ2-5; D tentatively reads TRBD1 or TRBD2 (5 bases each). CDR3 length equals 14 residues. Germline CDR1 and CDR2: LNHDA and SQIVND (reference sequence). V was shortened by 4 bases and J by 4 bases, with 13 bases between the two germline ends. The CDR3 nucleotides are TGTGCCAGTAGTAGAGGGACGATTGGAGAGACCCAGTACTTC. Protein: CASSRGTIGETQYF.

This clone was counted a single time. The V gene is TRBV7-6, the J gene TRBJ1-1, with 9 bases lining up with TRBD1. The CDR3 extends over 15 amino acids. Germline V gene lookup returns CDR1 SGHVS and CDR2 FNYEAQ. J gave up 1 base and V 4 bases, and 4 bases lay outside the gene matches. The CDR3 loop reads CASSSWGQGNTEAFF. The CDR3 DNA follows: TGTGCCAGCAGCTCTTGGGGACAGGGGAACACTGAAGCTTTCTTT.

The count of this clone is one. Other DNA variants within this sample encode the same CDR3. The CDR3, as DNA: TGTGCCAGCTCTCCCGGAATGAACACTGAAGCTTTCTTT. Its protein is CASSPGMNTEAFF. This chain joins TRBV18 and TRBJ1-1; D remains unclear. CDR3 length: 13 residues. Trimming left V 6 bases short and J 0 bases short, with 8 bases between. Germline V gene sequence: CDR1 KGHSH, CDR2 LQKENI. The variable domain in full, completed from reference TRBV18 and TRBJ1-1, reads NAGVMQNPRHLVRRRGQEARLRCSPMKGHSHVYWYRQLPEEGLKFMVYLQKENIIDESGMPKERFSAEFPKEGPSILRIQQVVRGDSAAYFCASSPGMNTEAFFGQGTRLTVV.

The CDR3 reads CASSEVTGWGGGTDTQYF. Here the CDR3 DNA reads TGTGCCAGCAGTGAAGTAACTGGGTGGGGGGGCGGCACAGATACGCAGTATTTT. This chain joins TRBV2 and TRBJ2-3; possible D gene TRBD2, 7 bases. The germline V and J ends were trimmed by 1 base and 1 base, with 18 bases remaining between them. The CDR3 is 18 amino acids. In germline, CDR1 is SNHLY, CDR2 FYNNEI.

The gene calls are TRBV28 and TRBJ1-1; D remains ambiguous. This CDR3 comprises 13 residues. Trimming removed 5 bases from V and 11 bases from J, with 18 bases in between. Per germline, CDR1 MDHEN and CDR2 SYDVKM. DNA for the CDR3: TGTGCCAGCAGTCCTCCCTGGGAGGCGATGGCTTTCTTT. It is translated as CASSPPWEAMAFF.